A single sample gave rise to the 16 T cell receptor beta chains below, sequenced in a study of shared clonotypes between healthy human individuals. Profiled with immunoSEQ multiplex PCR; TCRdb holds only in-frame clones, not every one. The sample consists of about a million clones, around 80% of them appearing once. Sequenced material: memory CD4+ T cells sorted from blood. Subset defined: CD45RA-negative fraction. These receptors all come from a man younger than 35 in good health.

V and J are TRBV27 and TRBJ2-7; 8 nucleotides line up with TRBD2. In germline, CDR1 is MNHEY, CDR2 SMNVEV (reference sequence). The CDR3 is 13 residues long. Trimming at V came to 7 bases and at J to 8 bases, leaving 10 bases not matched to a gene. CDR3 protein: CASTSTGLDKQYF. The CDR3 DNA follows: TGTGCCAGCACCTCGACGGGACTAGATAAGCAGTACTTC.

The chain links TRBV10-3 to TRBJ1-1, with D possibly matching TRBD1 (6 bases). Trimming shortened V by 0 bases and J by 7 bases, and 12 bases separated the two germline ends. The CDR3 consists of 14 residues. In germline, CDR1 is ENHRY, CDR2 SYGVKD. The CDR3 reads CAISESAGGGEAFF. Here the CDR3 DNA reads TGTGCCATCAGTGAGTCGGCAGGAGGGGGTGAAGCTTTCTTT.

CDR3 residues: CASSEDRDGEKLFF. In nucleotides, the CDR3 is TGTGCCAGCAGCGAGGACAGGGATGGAGAAAAACTGTTTTTT. This chain connects TRBV7-2 to TRBJ1-4, with TRBD1 identical over 8 bases. The germline V gene has CDR1 SGHTA and CDR2 FQGNSA. The V segment lost 5 bases and the J segment 8 bases; nucleotides outside the gene matches: 7. The CDR3 runs 14 residues.

Points on this clone: One end of the junction does not line up with germline, which may come from a read error. This chain uses TRBV7-3 with TRBJ2-5, with TRBD2 matching over 8 bases. CDR1 is SGHTA, CDR2 FQGTGA, per germline. CDR3 length: 16 amino acids. CDR3 sequence: CASSPSGAGAGETQYF. The CDR3 nucleotides are TGCGCCAGCAGCCCATCGGGAGCGGGGGCGGGGGAGACCCAGTACTTC.

The V call is TRBV14, the J call TRBJ2-5; D is unclear. V was pared by 0 bases and J by 2 bases, with 16 bases between. Germline CDR1 reads SGHDN; CDR2 reads FVKESK. This CDR3 has 17 residues. CDR3 nucleotides: TGTGCCAGCAGCCAAGATAGTTCGGCGACCCATCAAGAGACCCAGTACTTC. Its translation is CASSQDSSATHQETQYF.

This sequence joins TRBV5-4 and TRBJ2-5; perhaps TRBD1 as D (5 bases). Germline loops: CDR1 SGHNT, CDR2 YYREEE (reference sequence). This CDR3 is built from 15 residues. Trimming shortened V by 2 bases and J by 3 bases, and 14 bases separated the two germline ends. Here the CDR3 reads CASSLTPTEKETQYF. In nucleotides, the CDR3 is TGTGCCAGCAGCTTAACCCCGACAGAAAAAGAGACCCAGTACTTC.

This CDR3 reads CASSTGTGVSPLHF. The CDR3 DNA is TGTGCCAGCAGCACCGGGACAGGAGTTTCACCCCTCCACTTT. The chain recombines TRBV7-2 with TRBJ1-6; 8 bases are a match to TRBD1. Germline CDR1 SGHTA, CDR2 FQGNSA. V shed 5 bases and J 9 bases; nucleotides not matched to a gene: 6. This CDR3 has 14 amino acids.

J is TRBJ1-1 and V is TRBV29-1, with D uncertain. The germline V gene encodes CDR1 SQVTM and CDR2 ANQGSEA. Trimming cost V 1 base and J 10 bases, with 10 bases left between them. The CDR3 loop spans 11 amino acids. The CDR3 here is CSVEVGTPAFF. CDR3 DNA sequence: TGCAGCGTTGAAGTCGGCACACCAGCTTTCTTT.

Points on this clone: This sample also contains other DNA sequences that code for the same CDR3. The rearrangement uses TRBV7-2 and TRBJ2-7, with D unresolved. With 1 base removed from V and 1 base from J, the gap between germline ends came to 2 bases. CDR3 length: 12 amino acids. Germline lookup yields CDR1 SGHTA and CDR2 FQGNSA. In nucleotides, the CDR3 is TGTGCCAGCAGCTTAGAATCCTACGAGCAGTACTTC. It specifies CASSLESYEQYF.

This chain links TRBV5-4 with TRBJ1-1; possible D gene TRBD1, 6 bases. From germline, CDR1 is SGHNT and CDR2 YYREEE (reference sequence). The CDR3 is 15 amino acids. V lost 0 bases and J lost 6, with 15 bases in between. This chain's CDR3 is CASSLESQGRAEAFF. As DNA, the CDR3 is TGTGCCAGCAGCTTGGAGTCTCAGGGGAGGGCTGAAGCTTTCTTT.

V and J are TRBV27 and TRBJ1-4; TRBD1 is a possible D gene (5 bases). With 6 bases removed from V and 10 bases from J, the gap between germline ends came to 18 bases. Germline V gene lookup returns CDR1 MNHEY and CDR2 SMNVEV (reference sequence). This CDR3 has 14 amino acids. The CDR3 sequence: CASRHFGGEGKLFF. In nucleotides, the CDR3 is TGTGCCAGCAGACATTTCGGGGGAGAGGGAAAACTGTTTTTT.

This CDR3 reads CASGLGTVEQYF. The CDR3 DNA follows: TGTGCTAGTGGTTTGGGCACCGTGGAGCAGTACTTC. This chain links TRBV12-5 with TRBJ2-7; D uncertain. Germline CDR1 LGHNT, CDR2 FRNRAP. This CDR3 comprises 12 residues. The V end lost 1 base, the J end lost 7 bases, and 8 bases lay between the germline ends.

The chain joins TRBV19 to TRBJ1-6, with TRBD1 identical over 11 bases. The CDR3 length is 16 residues. The germline V gene has CDR1 LNHDA and CDR2 SQIVND (reference sequence). Germline trimming cut 3 bases from V and 7 bases from J; bases unmatched to any gene: 5. Here the CDR3 reads CASSMGGQGVNSPLHF. CDR3 nucleotide sequence: TGTGCCAGTAGTATGGGGGGACAGGGGGTCAATTCACCCCTCCACTTT.

In its sample, this clone was seen a few times. Other DNA sequences in the sample encode the same CDR3. The rearrangement joins TRBV10-3 to TRBJ1-1; D is ambiguous. Trimming removed 6 bases at V and 1 base at J, with 3 bases between. CDR1 is ENHRY, CDR2 SYGVKD, per germline. The CDR3 is 11 amino acids. CDR3 in DNA: TGTGCCATCAGACAGAACACTGAAGCTTTCTTT. Protein product: CAIRQNTEAFF.

This clone showed up just a few times. V usage is TRBV6-5 and J usage is TRBJ2-5, with 9 bases that match TRBD1. Germline CDR1 reads MNHEY; CDR2 reads SVGAGI. V was clipped by 7 bases and J by 6 bases; unmatched bases: 9. The length of the CDR3 is 14 residues. The CDR3 protein is CASTQSGTGKTQYF. Here the CDR3 DNA reads TGTGCCAGCACCCAGTCCGGGACAGGGAAGACCCAGTACTTC.

This chain joins TRBV6-5 and TRBJ1-3, with TRBD1 matching 8 bases. This CDR3 region has 15 residues. V lost 5 bases, J lost 0 bases, and 3 bases stayed unmatched. Germline CDR1 and CDR2: MNHEY and SVGAGI. CDR3 amino acids: CASSRTGISGNTIYF. The DNA of the CDR3 is TGTGCCAGCAGTCGGACAGGGATCTCTGGAAACACCATATATTTT.